This T cell receptor beta chain was identified in a study of blood T cell repertoires in COVID-19 (dated by TCRdb to about 2020). Broadly, across the study: Samples covering the acute and convalescent phases of COVID-19 were provided by collaborators in the United States, Italy and Spain. The prospective study material was composed of cDNA or gDNA derived from T cells, B-cell-depleted T cells, or PBMCs. Deeply sampled blood TCRbeta repertoires from subjects exposed to, actively infected with, or recovered from COVID-19 were included in the dataset. The repertoires were made available in a free public database intended to serve as a resource for research on the immune response to SARS-CoV-2. Samples came from the ongoing ImmuneRACE study (first 160 participants) plus 1,254 subjects from 6 global collaborators. Nearly every sample came with metadata listing a de-identified subject ID, COVID-19 status, age in years and sex. HLA class I and class II types, where available, came from metadata supplied by the sample provider rather than from assay-based typing.

From a lookup of the germline V gene, CDR1 and CDR2 are SGDLS and YYNGEE. Unmatched junction bases come to 9, with V trimmed by 2 bases and J by 8 bases. Counted from cysteine to phenylalanine, this CDR3 has 15 amino acids. Just the 45-base CDR3 DNA is kept, in frame starting at base 1. Whole blood was collected in K2EDTA tubes by collaborating institutions according to the institutions' own protocols. For TCRbeta analysis, collaborators shipped samples as frozen whole blood, isolated PBMCs, or DNA extracted from either of those sample types. Findings and caveats that apply to the study as a whole: Clinical and demographic metadata were provided uncurated, with the amount varying by source and participant.

The sample holds a few counts of this clone. Its antigen is not yet known. No clone much larger than this one lies a single base away; base qualities are absent. TCRbeta CDR3 regions were amplified from genomic DNA by means of the immunoSEQ Assay, a bias-controlled multiplex PCR. Per the original workflow: Within the assay, amplification of reference gene primers was used to estimate how many nucleated cells each sample contained. To quantify the absolute abundance of each unique TCRbeta CDR3 rearrangement, sequence reads were collapsed and filtered. For each sample, productive Simpson clonality was calculated by taking the square root of Simpson's diversity index across productive rearrangements. TCRdb carries this immuneACCESS record with in-frame sequences only. Its versions omit some clonotypes, under half of them owing to an unresolved V gene in the studies checked, with the rest unexplained. The DNA was the basis for D and trimming; V, J and clone size are from that table. This sample comprises a few hundred thousand clones, 80% to 90% of them detected only once. Clones ranked in the top ten supply 6.2% of the sample.

This receptor was taken from a man in his sixties with acute or convalescent COVID-19. The sequence is built from TRBV9 and TRBJ2-1, and 8 junctional nucleotides match TRBD2. The sequenced sample was peripheral blood. The DNA is as follows: TGTGCCAGCAGCGTGAGCGGGAGTCTTATCGATGAGCAGTTCTTC. It encodes CASSVSGSLIDEQFF.